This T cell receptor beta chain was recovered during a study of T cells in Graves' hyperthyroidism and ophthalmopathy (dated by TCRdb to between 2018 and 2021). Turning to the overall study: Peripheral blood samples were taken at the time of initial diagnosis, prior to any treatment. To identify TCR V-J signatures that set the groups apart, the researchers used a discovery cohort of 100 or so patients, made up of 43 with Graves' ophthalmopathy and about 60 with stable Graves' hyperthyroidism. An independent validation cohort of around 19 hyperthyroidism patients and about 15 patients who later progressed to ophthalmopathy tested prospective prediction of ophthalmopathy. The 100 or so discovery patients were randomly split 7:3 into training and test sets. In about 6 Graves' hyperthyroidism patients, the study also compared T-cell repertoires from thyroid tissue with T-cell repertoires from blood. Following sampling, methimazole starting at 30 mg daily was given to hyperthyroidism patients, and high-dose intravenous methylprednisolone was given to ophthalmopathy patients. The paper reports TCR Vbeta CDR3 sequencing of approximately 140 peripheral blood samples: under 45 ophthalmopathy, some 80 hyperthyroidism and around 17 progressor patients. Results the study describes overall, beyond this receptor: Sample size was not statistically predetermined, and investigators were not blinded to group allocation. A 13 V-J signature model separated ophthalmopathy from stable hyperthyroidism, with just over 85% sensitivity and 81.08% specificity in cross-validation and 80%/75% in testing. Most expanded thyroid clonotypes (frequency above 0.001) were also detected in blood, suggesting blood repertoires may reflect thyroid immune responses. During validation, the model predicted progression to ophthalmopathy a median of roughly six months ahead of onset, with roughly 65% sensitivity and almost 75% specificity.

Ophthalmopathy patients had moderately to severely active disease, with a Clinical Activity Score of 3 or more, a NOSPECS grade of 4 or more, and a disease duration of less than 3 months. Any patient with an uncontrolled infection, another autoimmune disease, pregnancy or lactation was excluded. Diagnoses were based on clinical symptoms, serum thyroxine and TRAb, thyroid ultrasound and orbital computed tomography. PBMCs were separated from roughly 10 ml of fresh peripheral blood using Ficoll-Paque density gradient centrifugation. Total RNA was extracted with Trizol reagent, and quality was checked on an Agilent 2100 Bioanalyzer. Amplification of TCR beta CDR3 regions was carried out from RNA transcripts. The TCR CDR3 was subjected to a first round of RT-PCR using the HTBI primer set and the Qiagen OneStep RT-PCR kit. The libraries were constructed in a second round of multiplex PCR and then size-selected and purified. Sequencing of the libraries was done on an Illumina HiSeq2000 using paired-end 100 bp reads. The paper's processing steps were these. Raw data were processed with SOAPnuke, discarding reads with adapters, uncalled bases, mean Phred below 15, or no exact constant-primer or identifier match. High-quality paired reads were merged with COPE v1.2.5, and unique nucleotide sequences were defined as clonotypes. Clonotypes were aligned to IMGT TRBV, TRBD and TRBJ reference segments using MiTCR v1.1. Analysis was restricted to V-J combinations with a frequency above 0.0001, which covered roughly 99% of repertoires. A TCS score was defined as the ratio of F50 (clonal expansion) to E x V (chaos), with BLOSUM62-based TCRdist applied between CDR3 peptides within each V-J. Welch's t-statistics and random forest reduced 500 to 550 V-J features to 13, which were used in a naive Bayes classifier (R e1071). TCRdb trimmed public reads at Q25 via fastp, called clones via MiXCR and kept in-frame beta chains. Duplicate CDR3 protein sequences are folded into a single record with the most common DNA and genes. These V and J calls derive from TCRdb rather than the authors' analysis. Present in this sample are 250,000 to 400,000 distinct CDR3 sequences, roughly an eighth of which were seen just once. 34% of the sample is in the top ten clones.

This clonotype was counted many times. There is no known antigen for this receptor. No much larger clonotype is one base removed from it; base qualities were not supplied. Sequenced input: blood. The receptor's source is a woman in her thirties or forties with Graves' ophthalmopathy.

The CDR3 reads CATDSGAEPQHF. The nucleotide sequence is TGTGCCACCGATAGTGGGGCCGAGCCCCAGCATTTT. The rearranged segments are TRBV24-1 and TRBJ1-5; TRBD1 is perhaps the D gene, given 5 matching bases. For CDR1 and CDR2, the germline V gene lists KGHDR and SFDVKD. V loses 9 bases of germline sequence and J loses 8 bases, and the interval between the two ends is 13 bases. The cysteine opens and the phenylalanine closes a CDR3 of 12 amino acids. Only the CDR3 DNA stays, 36 bases, in frame from base 1.